Listed here are 18 T cell receptor beta chains from one sample, sequenced in a study of blood T cell repertoires in COVID-19. Profiling relied on immunoSEQ multiplex PCR, and the TCRdb table lists in-frame clones only, not all of them. The sample consists of some 100,000 clones, roughly 90% of them appearing once. Specimen: peripheral blood. These receptors were collected from a human donor with active COVID-19. The donor label of this sample is uncertain.

The rearrangement links TRBV19 to TRBJ1-5, with a weak D call TRBD1 (6 bases). The germline V gene has CDR1 LNHDA and CDR2 SQIVND (reference sequence). Trimming cost V 0 bases and J 6 bases, with 12 bases left between them. CDR3 size: 15 residues. CDR3 amino acids: CASSIDEGVVQPQHF. The DNA for the CDR3 is TGTGCCAGTAGTATAGATGAGGGGGTAGTTCAGCCCCAGCATTTT.

For this clone: This may stem from a read error, because a much larger clone lies one nucleotide away. Other DNA sequences in the same sample also yield this CDR3. This chain uses TRBV7-2 with TRBJ2-1, with 10 bases that match TRBD1. The germline V gene has CDR1 SGHTA and CDR2 FQGNSA. This CDR3 spans 15 amino acids. Trimming removed 4 bases from V and 1 base from J; junction bases left unmatched: 1. The CDR3 sequence is CASSWGQGSYNEQFF. CDR3 nucleotide sequence: TGTGCCAGCAGCTGGGGACAGGGGTCCTACAATGAGCAGTTCTTC.

The V gene is TRBV9, the J gene TRBJ2-2; D not certain. V gave up 0 bases and J gave up 10 bases, with 16 bases separating them. The CDR3 has 15 amino acids. The germline V gene has CDR1 SGDLS and CDR2 YYNGEE. CDR3 nucleotides: TGTGCCAGCAGCGTAGCCAACAGAGCCCTCGAGGAGCTGTTTTTT. Translation: CASSVANRALEELFF.

The CDR3 region is CASSHAEGQEQYF. In DNA form, the CDR3 reads TGCGCCAGCAGCCATGCCGAAGGACAGGAGCAGTACTTC. V is TRBV4-1 and J is TRBJ2-7, with D tentatively TRBD1 (6 bases). Germline V lookup: CDR1 MGHRA, CDR2 YSYEKL. The CDR3 is made up of 13 amino acids. V lost 3 bases, J lost 7 bases, and 13 bases lay in between.

The gene calls are TRBV4-3 and TRBJ2-7; the D gene is possibly TRBD2 (5 bases). CDR3 length equals 15 residues. The V gene's germline CDR1 is LGHNA and CDR2 YSLEER. V was trimmed by 0 bases and J by 5 bases, leaving 14 bases between them. CDR3 nucleotide sequence: TGCGCCAGCAGCCAAGACCGATCCCCCGGGGACGAGCAGTACTTC. Amino acids: CASSQDRSPGDEQYF.

The gene calls are TRBV6-6 and TRBJ2-7, with 10 bases that match TRBD1. The CDR3 consists of 16 residues. The V gene's germline CDR1 is MNHNY and CDR2 SVGAGI (reference sequence). V dropped 8 bases and J dropped 0; count of bases not matched to a gene: 10. The CDR3 DNA sequence: TGTGCCAGCTGGGTACCGACAGGGGGCGTCTCCTACGAGCAGTACTTC. It translates to CASWVPTGGVSYEQYF.

This clone was recorded once. The chain has TRBV27 and TRBJ1-2; D remains ambiguous. The germline V gene encodes CDR1 MNHEY and CDR2 SMNVEV (reference sequence). The CDR3 loop spans 10 amino acids. Deletions cut 11 bases from V and 7 bases from J, with 11 bases between. The DNA for the CDR3 is TGTGCCCCCAAGGGAGGTGGCTACACCTTC. Encoded protein: CAPKGGGYTF.

The gene calls are TRBV3-1 (or the pseudogene TRBV3-2) and TRBJ2-5; 11 nucleotides line up with TRBD2. The CDR3 runs to 18 residues. V was pared by 3 bases and J by 5 bases, with 14 bases of the junction left unmatched. Germline V gives CDR1 LGHDT, CDR2 YNNKEL (reference sequence). CDR3 sequence (DNA): TGTGCCAGCAGCCATCCCGTTCGGGCTAGCGGGGGGAAGGAGACCCAGTACTTC. It codes for CASSHPVRASGGKETQYF.

DNA for the CDR3: TGTGCCAGCAGGGGACAGGGGCAGTTCTTC. Its protein product is CASRGQGQFF. The chain uses TRBV2 and TRBJ2-1, with 9 bases lining up with TRBD1. The CDR3 spans 10 residues. Germline values: CDR1 SNHLY, CDR2 FYNNEI. V dropped 6 bases and J dropped 12; count of bases not matched to a gene: 0.

The chain uses TRBV12-2 and TRBJ1-5. TRBV12-2 counts as a pseudogene. The CDR3 consists of 17 residues. The CDR3 sequence is CASRPGLDGEGGQPQHF. CDR3 sequence (DNA): TGTGCAAGTCGCCCTGGATTAGACGGGGAAGGAGGTCAGCCCCAGCATTTT.

The chain couples TRBV5-8 to TRBJ1-2; 8 bases are shared with TRBD1. Germline assignment: CDR1 SGHTS and CDR2 YDEGEE. The CDR3 extends over 14 amino acids. With 4 bases clipped from V and 2 bases from J, the junction kept 4 bases outside the gene matches. CDR3 in amino acids: CASSLRTGNYGYTF. The CDR3 region has the DNA TGTGCCAGCAGCCTAAGGACAGGGAACTATGGCTACACCTTC.

The chain links TRBV6-2 or TRBV6-3 to TRBJ2-7; 7 bases line up with TRBD1. V shed 0 bases, J shed 2 bases, and the junction held 4 bases outside the gene matches. The CDR3 runs to 15 residues. CDR1 is MNHEY and CDR2 is SVGEGT in the germline V gene. CDR3 nucleotide sequence: TGTGCCAGCAGTTACTCAACAGGGGTGGCCTACGAGCAGTACTTC. Its translation is CASSYSTGVAYEQYF.

This chain uses TRBV2 with TRBJ2-1; D ambiguous. The CDR3 contains 20 residues. The ends were cut back, 3 bases at V and 0 bases at J, with 24 bases in the middle. Germline-derived CDR1 and CDR2 are SNHLY and FYNNEI. The CDR3 loop is CASSDLGIRQEKHSYNEQFF. CDR3 in DNA: TGTGCCAGCAGTGATCTGGGTATCCGGCAGGAAAAGCACTCCTACAATGAGCAGTTCTTC.

This rearrangement joins TRBV2 to TRBJ1-1; 8 bases align to TRBD1. Unmatched junction bases numbered 9, after V lost 10 bases and J lost 5 bases. CDR3 length: 13 amino acids. In germline, CDR1 is SNHLY, CDR2 FYNNEI. The CDR3 spells CAISGTGGTEAFF. In DNA, the CDR3 is TGTGCCATATCCGGGACAGGAGGAACTGAAGCTTTCTTT.

The chain employs TRBV2 and TRBJ2-3; TRBD1 agrees at 8 bases. The CDR3 covers 15 residues. Trimming removed 7 bases from V and 0 bases from J; junction bases left unmatched: 6. Germline V CDR1 and CDR2: SNHLY, FYNNEI. The CDR3 reads CASNRQGASTDTQYF. CDR3 DNA: TGTGCCAGCAACAGGCAGGGGGCTAGCACAGATACGCAGTATTTT.

The chain carries TRBV6-6 and TRBJ1-2; tentative D call: TRBD1 (6 bases). CDR3 length equals 14 residues. Trimming shortened V by 7 bases and J by 6 bases, and 18 bases separated the two germline ends. Per germline, CDR1 MNHNY and CDR2 SVGAGI (reference sequence). CDR3 region: CASTWMGAYDGYTF. The CDR3 nucleotides read TGTGCCAGCACCTGGATGGGGGCGTATGATGGCTACACCTTC.

The chain links TRBV5-1 to TRBJ1-2; weak D call: TRBD1 (5 bases). The CDR3 has 12 amino acids. With 2 bases removed from V and 4 bases from J, the gap between germline ends came to 6 bases. The V gene's germline CDR1 is SGHRS and CDR2 YFSETQ. DNA for the CDR3: TGCGCCAGCAGCTTCGACAGCTATGGCTACACCTTC. Its translation is CASSFDSYGYTF.

The chain combines TRBV11-3 with TRBJ2-3; D is uncertain. The V end was cut by 5 bases, the J end by 3 bases, with 9 bases between. Germline lookup yields CDR1 SGHNT and CDR2 YENEEA. CDR3 length: 13 amino acids. CDR3 in amino acids: CASSKQRTDTQYF. CDR3 in DNA: TGTGCCAGCAGCAAACAGAGAACAGATACGCAGTATTTT.